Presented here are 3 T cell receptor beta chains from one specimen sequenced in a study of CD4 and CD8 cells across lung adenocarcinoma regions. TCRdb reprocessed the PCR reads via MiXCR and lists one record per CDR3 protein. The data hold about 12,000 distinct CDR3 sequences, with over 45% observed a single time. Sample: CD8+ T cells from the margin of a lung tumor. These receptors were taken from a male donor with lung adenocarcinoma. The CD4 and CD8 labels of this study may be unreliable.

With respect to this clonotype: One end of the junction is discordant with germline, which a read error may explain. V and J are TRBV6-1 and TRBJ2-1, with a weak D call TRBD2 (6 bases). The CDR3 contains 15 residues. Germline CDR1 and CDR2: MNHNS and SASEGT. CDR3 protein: CASSPELAGSDKQFF. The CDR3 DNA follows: TGTGCCAGCAGTCCAGAGCTTGCGGGGTCAGATAAGCAGTTTTTC.

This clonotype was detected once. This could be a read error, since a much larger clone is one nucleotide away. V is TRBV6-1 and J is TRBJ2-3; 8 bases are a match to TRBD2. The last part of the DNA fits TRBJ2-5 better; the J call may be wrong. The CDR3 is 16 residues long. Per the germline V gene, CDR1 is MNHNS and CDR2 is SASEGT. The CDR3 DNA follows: TGTGCCAGCAGGCCGGGACTAGTGGGAGTAGGAGAGACCCAGTACTTC. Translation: CASRPGLVGVGETQYF.

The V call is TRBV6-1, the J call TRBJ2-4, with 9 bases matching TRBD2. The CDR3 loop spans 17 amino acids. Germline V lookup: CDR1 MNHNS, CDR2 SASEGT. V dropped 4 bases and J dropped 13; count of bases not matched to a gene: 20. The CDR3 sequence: CASSAALLRLAEVSQYF. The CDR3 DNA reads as TGTGCCAGCAGTGCAGCGCTTCTTAGACTAGCGGAAGTTTCCCAGTACTTC.